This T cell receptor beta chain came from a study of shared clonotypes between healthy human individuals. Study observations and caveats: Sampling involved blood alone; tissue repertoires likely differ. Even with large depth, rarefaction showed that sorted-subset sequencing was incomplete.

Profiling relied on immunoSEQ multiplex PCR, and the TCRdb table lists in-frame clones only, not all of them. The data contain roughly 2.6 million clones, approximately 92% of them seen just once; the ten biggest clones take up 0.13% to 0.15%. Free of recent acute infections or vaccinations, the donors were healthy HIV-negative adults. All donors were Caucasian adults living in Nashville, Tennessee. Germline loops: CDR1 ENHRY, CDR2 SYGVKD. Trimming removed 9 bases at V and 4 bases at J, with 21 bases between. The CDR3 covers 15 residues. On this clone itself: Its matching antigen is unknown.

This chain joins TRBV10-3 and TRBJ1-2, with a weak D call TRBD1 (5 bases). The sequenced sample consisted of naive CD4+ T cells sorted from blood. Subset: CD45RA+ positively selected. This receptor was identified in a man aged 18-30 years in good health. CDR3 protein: CAMGGGFQGSYGYTF. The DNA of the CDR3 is TGTGCCATGGGGGGTGGGTTTCAGGGCTCCTATGGCTACACCTTC.